One T cell receptor beta chain is described in this entry. V dropped 5 bases and J dropped 1; count of bases not matched to a gene: 7. The CDR3 consists of 15 residues. In germline, CDR1 is LNHDA, CDR2 SQIVND (reference sequence). Libraries were prepared by immunoSEQ multiplex PCR; TCRdb keeps only in-frame clonotypes and omits some of them. Of approximately 100,000 clones in the sample, approximately 94% were seen once. The data were taken from a study of T cell changes during pregnancy in multiple sclerosis. The sample was peripheral blood, taken before pregnancy. The clonotype comes from a female donor with multiple sclerosis, enrolled in a pregnancy study. The chain links TRBV19 to TRBJ2-7; TRBD1 matches at 8 bases. CDR3: CASSDRGGGSYEQYF. CDR3 bases: TGTGCCAGTAGTGACAGGGGTGGGGGATCCTACGAGCAGTACTTC.